A selection of T cell receptor beta chains follows, all from one sample in a study of CD8 T cells in ankylosing spondylitis. TCRdb independently ran MiXCR on the 5' RACE reads; one entry per CDR3 protein. The profile shows 700,000 or so distinct CDR3 sequences, around 19% of them singletons. Sequencing was done on a sample of blood, either unsorted or a sorted T cell fraction (not recorded which). The receptor source for this set is a male donor with ankylosing spondylitis. Both conserved end residues are trimmed from each CDR3. Size is stated for part of the rows, as once, few or many counts, or as a class when the clone is expanded.

few	TRBJ1-1	TRBV11-2	ASSLVAVVGGEAF
few	TRBJ1-3	TRBV5-1	ASRLPGDSGNTIY
few	TRBJ1-4	TRBV7-8	ASSARDRHNEKLF
few	TRBJ2-3	TRBV20-1	SARDLAGGTPLAQY
few	TRBJ2-1	TRBV9	ASSEGSSYNEQF
few	TRBJ2-1	TRBV2	ASRDGTTGEQF
.	TRBJ2-7	TRBV12-3/TRBV12-4	ASRPTSGNSYEQY
few	TRBJ2-1	TRBV30	AWSVGTLRGNEQF
few	TRBJ1-1	TRBV4-1	ASSPAWGATEAF
few	TRBJ1-5	TRBV6-2/TRBV6-3	ASSYNRVQPQH
.	TRBJ1-2	TRBV20-1	SASPAMGYT
few	TRBJ2-3	TRBV11-2	ASSLALQGGTDTQY
.	TRBJ2-1	TRBV4-3	ASSGREFGEQF
few	TRBJ2-1	TRBV3-1	ASSPLSGDYNEQF
few	TRBJ2-7	TRBV19	ASSGLSNPYEQY
few	TRBJ2-5	TRBV4-2	ASSRSGLAGLRDQETQY
few	TRBJ2-6	TRBV20-1	SARKGVSSGANVLT
.	TRBJ1-1	TRBV7-9	ASSQSGHFGEAF
few	TRBJ2-1	TRBV11-1	ASSFSSNEQF
.	TRBJ2-3	TRBV28	ASTGGGLTDTQY
.	TRBJ1-5	TRBV18	ASSPQQGNQPQH
few	TRBJ1-1	TRBV27	ASSLSPAGRYTEAF
.	TRBJ1-6	TRBV4-1	ASSLIRDSARPLH
once	TRBJ2-7	TRBV18	ASSPGGATSSYEQY
.	TRBJ1-3	TRBV27	ASRPDGGNTIY
.	TRBJ2-1	TRBV6-5	ASSSASGGSSSYNEQF
many	TRBJ2-2	TRBV5-5	ASSPLGQVSTGELF
once	TRBJ1-5	TRBV30	AWSAGGRGQPQH
many	TRBJ2-2	TRBV4-3	ASSQDREGAAGELF
few	TRBJ1-1	TRBV20-1	SAWGATEAF
.	TRBJ2-5	TRBV12-3/TRBV12-4	ASSSGTSGGAGPETQY
.	TRBJ2-6	TRBV28	ASRASGHKTFSGANVLT
.	TRBJ1-4	TRBV21-1	ASSDDIATNEKLF